This T cell receptor (beta chain) was sequenced in a study of blood T cell repertoires in COVID-19. Study information: The samples span acute and convalescent COVID-19 from the United States, Italy and Spain. T cells, B-cell-depleted T cells, or PBMCs provided the cDNA or gDNA that served as material.

Per the original methods: Reference gene primer amplification in the assay estimated nucleated cell counts. The method was immunoSEQ multiplex PCR; TCRdb's version includes in-frame clones alone and lacks a portion of them. V, J and clone size derive from that table, while D and trimming were established from the DNA sequence. The sample consists of under 80,000 clones, approximately 83% of them appearing once. This CDR3 has 15 residues. Germline V CDR1 and CDR2: KGHDR, SFDVKD. Trimming took 2 bases from V and 5 from J, leaving 15 bases between them. This chain joins TRBV24-1 and TRBJ2-7; D is possibly TRBD2 (6 bases). The sequence was collected from a man older than 75 with acute or convalescent COVID-19. The sequencing input was peripheral blood. The CDR3 loop is CATSDSRTTSNEQYF. The DNA of the CDR3 is TGTGCCACCAGTGATTCCCGGACTACGTCCAACGAGCAGTACTTC.